Sequencing of this T cell receptor (beta chain) was carried out in a study of OX40 agonist ivuxolimab in advanced cancers. Across the whole study: Each dose-escalation patient presented with hepatocellular carcinoma, melanoma, renal cell or head and neck cancer. Study conclusions and caveats: Some nonresponders also had low normalized T-cell clonal expansion. More expanded clones were found, on average, in CD8+ than in CD4+ T cells.

In the case of this clone: Its matching antigen is unknown.

The protocol was immunoSEQ multiplex PCR, while the TCRdb copy is restricted to in-frame clones and leaves out a portion. The sample lists 65,000 to 80,000 clones; roughly 92% were seen once. This CDR3 comprises 15 residues. The V gene lost 1 base and the J gene lost 2 bases, with 10 bases spanning the gap. Germline CDR1 and CDR2: SGDLS and YYNGEE. The starting material was CD4+ or CD8+ T cells sorted from blood, obtained in a trial of the OX40 agonist ivuxolimab. This TCR derives from an adult with an advanced solid tumor such as melanoma, head and neck, liver or kidney cancer. This rearrangement joins TRBV9 to TRBJ2-4; maybe TRBD1 (6 bases). The chain's CDR3 is CASSVNQGTKNIQYF. The CDR3, as DNA: TGTGCCAGCAGCGTAAATCAGGGGACCAAAAACATTCAGTACTTC.